The clone carrying this T cell receptor beta chain has just a few counts. Its antigen is undetermined. This record comes from a study of T cell repertoires in cytomegalovirus infection. Trimming removed 5 bases from V and 2 bases from J, with 9 bases in between. This CDR3 has 13 residues. The V gene's germline CDR1 is MDHEN and CDR2 SYDVKM. One entry per CDR3 protein results from TCRdb running MiXCR on the reads. The sample comprises about 130,000 distinct CDR3 sequences, approximately 24% of which are singletons, and 34% rests with the top ten. Findings and limits, study-wide: HLA-C-restricted CMV clonotypes gave the most frequent clonotype in two of eight donors.

This chain connects TRBV28 to TRBJ2-5; D is possibly TRBD2 (6 bases). The sequenced sample consisted of PBMCs, sequenced either directly or after in vitro stimulation (not recorded which). The clonotype was recovered from a human donor in good health (CMV status not recorded). Some clones in this sample may be carry-over from other donors' samples. The CDR3 nucleotides read TGTGCCAGCAGTGGGGGGTCTCAAGAGACCCAGTACTTC. Protein: CASSGGSQETQYF. Based on the CDR3 plus reference TRBV28 and TRBJ2-5, the full variable domain is DVKVTQSSRYLVKRTGEKVFLECVQDMDHENMFWYRQDPGLGLRLIYFSYDVKMKEKGDIPEGYSVSREKKERFSLILESASTNQTSMYLCASSGGSQETQYFGPGTRLLVL.